The T cell receptor (beta chain) described here comes from a study of Ad26.COV2.S vaccination and SARS-CoV-2 variants listed by TCRdb under 2021. With regard to the full study: Vaccine-arm donors were drawn from COV1001, a multicentre, randomized, double-blind, placebo-controlled phase I-IIa trial of Ad26.COV2.S in healthy adults. Ad26.COV2.S was administered intramuscularly at a dose of 5x10^10 or 1x10^11 viral particles, either as one shot or as two shots given 56 days apart. TCRbeta repertoire sequencing served as the tool for gauging how specific and how broad the SARS-CoV-2-reactive T cell receptors were following Ad26.COV2.S vaccination. A total of approximately 30 samples were included in the TCR-sequenced set, comprising roughly 19 Ad26.COV2.S vaccine recipients, 5 placebo recipients and 8 SARS-CoV-2 convalescent individuals. Participants in the trial were split at random into five groups of five each, receiving low-dose or high-dose Ad26.COV2.S once or twice, or else placebo on both occasions. Blinding of investigators to trial group allocation was maintained during experiments and outcome assessment. General findings and caveats noted by the study authors: Comparable non-spike TCR breadth was observed between vaccine and placebo recipients, consistent with only spike being contained in the vaccine. Higher spike-specific TCR breadth was observed in Ad26.COV2.S recipients than in placebo recipients (P = 0.0014). The authors noted that the TCR breadth and depth analyses may have underestimated total T cell responses. The study was not powered for comparison of responses between vaccine doses or regimens. After vaccination, substantial breadth of spike-specific CD8+ and CD4+ T cell responses was reported.

About this clone: The antigen it recognizes is unknown. No per-base quality is available; no much larger clone lies one base away. Other DNA sequences in this sample translate to the same CDR3.

The immunoSEQ Assay was used to sequence TCRbeta CDR3 regions. After extraction, genomic DNA underwent amplification by bias-controlled multiplex PCR, followed by high-throughput sequencing. On the study's bioinformatics: Collapsing and filtering of sequences were performed to quantify the absolute abundance of each unique TCRbeta CDR3 region. T cell fraction was estimated by normalization of TCRbeta template counts to usable DNA, with usable DNA being measured through amplification of reference genes present in all nucleated cells. Repertoire TCRs were annotated as SARS-CoV-2-specific when V gene, CDR3 amino acid sequence and J gene were exactly matched to a known reactive TCR set. MIRA supplied the reference SARS-CoV-2 TCR set, which was filtered for enrichment in COVID-19-positive ImmuneCODE repertoires so that public or cross-reactive TCRs were removed. Drawing on the MIRA antigens, annotated TCRs were analysed further at the level of specific ORF or position within ORF. Depth was the summed frequency of annotated unique rearrangements, while breadth was defined as annotated unique rearrangements over total unique productive rearrangements. Two-sided Wilcoxon rank-sum tests were applied when comparing TCR breadth between groups. Entries here come from immuneACCESS through TCRdb and include only in-frame sequences with V and J called. Some clones fail to appear in such tables; in the studies checked, an unresolved V gene covers under half of the shortfall, and the cause of the remainder is unknown. V, J and clone size reflect that table, while D and trimming were determined from the DNA. This sample is represented by some 390,000 clones; about 91% of them were singletons. The ten largest clonotypes hold about 1.9% of the sample.

Via the germline V gene, CDR1 is SGHTA and CDR2 FQGNSA. V drops 5 bases and J drops 0 bases, leaving 9 bases in between. The CDR3 starts with the cysteine, ends with the phenylalanine, and has 14 residues. The CDR3 DNA has 42 bases and is translated from base 1. The intended sense of this specimen's treatment or condition label: roughly 20 received Ad26.COV2.S at low or high dose, single or two shots; about 5 received placebo; per-sample allocation not given. Repertoires of vaccine and placebo recipients were sequenced from samples taken on day 63 after the first injection. In Cohort 1b, 25 to 30 adults aged 18-55 years were enrolled at a single site in Boston, USA, between 29 July and 7 August 2020. As a vaccine, Ad26.COV2.S was a replication-incompetent adenovirus type 26 vector that expressed a prefusion-stabilized SARS-CoV-2 spike protein derived from the original Wuhan strain.

The sequence derives from a person between 18 and 65 years old who received the Ad26.COV2.S COVID-19 vaccine or a placebo. The chain is made from TRBV7-2 and TRBJ2-3; the best D guess is TRBD2, with 5 bases matching. Sequencing used peripheral blood, obtained in a trial of Ad26.COV2.S vaccine versus placebo. The CDR3 amino acid sequence is: CASSPWTSTDTQYF. Here is the DNA: TGTGCCAGCAGCCCCTGGACTAGCACAGATACGCAGTATTTT.